This T cell receptor beta chain was sequenced for a study of blood T cells in healthy people across ages. Through a sample-barcoded 5' primer and a J-beta primer mix, a second PCR was run for roughly 6 to 12 cycles. Via MiXCR, TCRdb re-called the 5' RACE reads, giving one row per CDR3 protein. The data show under 950,000 distinct CDR3 sequences, about 24% seen once. This clonotype was observed at least ten times. Trimming pared 6 bases from V and 8 bases from J, leaving 16 bases between. Germline loops: CDR1 DFQATT, CDR2 SNEGSKA (reference sequence). CDR3 length: 13 residues. The origin of this receptor is a man between 65 and 79 years old in good health. The sequenced sample consisted of blood. The chain is built from TRBV20-1 and TRBJ1-4, with D possibly TRBD1 on 5 matching bases. The CDR3 nucleotides are TGCAGTGCCACGGGTCAGACAGAGGAAAAACTGTTTTTT. Translating gives CSATGQTEEKLFF.